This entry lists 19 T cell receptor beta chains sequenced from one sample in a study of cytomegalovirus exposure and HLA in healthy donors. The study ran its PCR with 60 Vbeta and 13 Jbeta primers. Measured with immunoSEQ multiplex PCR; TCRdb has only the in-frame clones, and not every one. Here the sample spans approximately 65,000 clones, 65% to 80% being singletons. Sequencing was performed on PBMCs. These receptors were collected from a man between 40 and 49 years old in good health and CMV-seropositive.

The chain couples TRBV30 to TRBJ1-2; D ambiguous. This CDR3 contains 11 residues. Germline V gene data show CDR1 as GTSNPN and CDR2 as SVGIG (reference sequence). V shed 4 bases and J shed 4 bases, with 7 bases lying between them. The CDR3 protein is CAWTGFYGYTF. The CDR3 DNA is TGTGCCTGGACAGGTTTCTATGGCTACACCTTC.

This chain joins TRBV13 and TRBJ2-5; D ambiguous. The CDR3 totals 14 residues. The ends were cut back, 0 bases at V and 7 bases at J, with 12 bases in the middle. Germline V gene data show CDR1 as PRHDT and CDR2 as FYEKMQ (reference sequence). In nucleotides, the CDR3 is TGTGCCAGCAGCTTAGGCCTAACATCAGGGACCCAGTACTTC. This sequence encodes CASSLGLTSGTQYF. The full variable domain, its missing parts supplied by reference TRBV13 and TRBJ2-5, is AAGVIQSPRHLIKEKRETATLKCYPIPRHDTVYWYQQGPGQDPQFLISFYEKMQSDKGSIPDRFSAQQFSDYHSELNMSSLELGDSALYFCASSLGLTSGTQYFGPGTRLLVL.

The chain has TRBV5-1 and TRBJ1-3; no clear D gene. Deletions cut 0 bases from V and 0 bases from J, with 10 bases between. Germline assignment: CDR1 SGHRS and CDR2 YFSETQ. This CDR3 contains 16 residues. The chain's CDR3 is CASSLGQASSGNTIYF. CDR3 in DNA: TGCGCCAGCAGCTTGGGGCAGGCAAGCTCTGGAAACACCATATATTTT.

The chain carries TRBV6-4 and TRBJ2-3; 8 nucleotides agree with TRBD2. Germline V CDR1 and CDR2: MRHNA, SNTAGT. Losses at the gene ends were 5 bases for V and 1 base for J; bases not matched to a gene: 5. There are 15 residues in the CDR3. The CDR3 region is CASSLTSGRTDTQYF. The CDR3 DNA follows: TGTGCCAGCAGTCTAACTAGCGGACGCACAGATACGCAGTATTTT.

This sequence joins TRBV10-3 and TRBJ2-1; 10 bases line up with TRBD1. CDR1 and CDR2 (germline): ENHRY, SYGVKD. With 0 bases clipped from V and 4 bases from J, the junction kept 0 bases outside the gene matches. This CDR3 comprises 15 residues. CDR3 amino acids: CAISESGQGYNEQFF. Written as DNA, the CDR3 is TGTGCCATCAGTGAGTCGGGACAGGGGTACAATGAGCAGTTCTTC.

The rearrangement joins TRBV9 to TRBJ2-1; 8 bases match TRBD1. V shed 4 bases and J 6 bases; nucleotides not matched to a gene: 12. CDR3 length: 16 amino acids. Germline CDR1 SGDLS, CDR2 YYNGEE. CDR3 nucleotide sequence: TGTGCCAGCAGCACTTCAGGGGGCCTCAATTCCAATGAGCAGTTCTTC. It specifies CASSTSGGLNSNEQFF.

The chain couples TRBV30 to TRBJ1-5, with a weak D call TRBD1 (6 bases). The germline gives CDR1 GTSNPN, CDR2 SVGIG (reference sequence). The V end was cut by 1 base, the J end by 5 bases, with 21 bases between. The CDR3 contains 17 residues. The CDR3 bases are TGTGCCTGGAGTGCCGGGAATCTAAGACAGGTGGATCAGCCCCAGCATTTT. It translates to CAWSAGNLRQVDQPQHF.

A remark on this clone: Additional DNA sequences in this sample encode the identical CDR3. This CDR3 reads CASSFQAGFGGEKLFF. Here the CDR3 DNA reads TGTGCCAGTAGTTTTCAAGCTGGCTTCGGGGGGGAAAAACTGTTTTTT. The chain has TRBV7-9 and TRBJ1-4, with a tentative D call TRBD1 (5 bases). There are 16 residues in the CDR3. Per the germline V gene, CDR1 is SEHNR and CDR2 is FQNEAQ (reference sequence). With 9 bases removed from V and 8 bases from J, the gap between germline ends came to 25 bases.

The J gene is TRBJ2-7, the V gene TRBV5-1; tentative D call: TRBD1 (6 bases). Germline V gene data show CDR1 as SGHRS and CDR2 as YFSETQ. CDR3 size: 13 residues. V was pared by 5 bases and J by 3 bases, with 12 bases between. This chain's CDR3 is CASRRTEIYEQYF. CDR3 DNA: TGCGCCAGCAGAAGGACAGAGATCTACGAGCAGTACTTC.

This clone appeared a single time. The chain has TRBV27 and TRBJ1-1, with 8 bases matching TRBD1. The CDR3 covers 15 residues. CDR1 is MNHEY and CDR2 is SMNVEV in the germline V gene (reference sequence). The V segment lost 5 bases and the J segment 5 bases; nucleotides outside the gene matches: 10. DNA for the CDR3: TGTGCCAGCAGTCCCCGGACAGGGATGAGGACTGAAGCTTTCTTT. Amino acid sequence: CASSPRTGMRTEAFF.

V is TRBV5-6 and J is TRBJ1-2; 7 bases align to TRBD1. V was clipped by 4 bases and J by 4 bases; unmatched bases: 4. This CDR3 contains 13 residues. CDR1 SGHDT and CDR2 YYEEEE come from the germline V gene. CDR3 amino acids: CASSTGTAYGYTF. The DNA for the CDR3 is TGTGCCAGCAGCACTGGGACAGCCTATGGCTACACCTTC.

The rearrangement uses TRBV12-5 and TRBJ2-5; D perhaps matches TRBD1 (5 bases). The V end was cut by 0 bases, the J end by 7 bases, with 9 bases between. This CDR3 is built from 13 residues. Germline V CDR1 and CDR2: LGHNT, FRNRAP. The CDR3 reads CASGLVGRGTQYF. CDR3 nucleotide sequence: TGTGCTAGTGGTTTGGTAGGTAGGGGGACCCAGTACTTC.

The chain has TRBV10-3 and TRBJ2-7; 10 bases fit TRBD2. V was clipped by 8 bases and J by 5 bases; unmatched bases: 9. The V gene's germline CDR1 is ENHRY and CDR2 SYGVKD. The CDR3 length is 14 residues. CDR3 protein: CAIAPSGSLHEQYF. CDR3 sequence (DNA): TGTGCCATCGCTCCTAGCGGGAGTCTCCACGAGCAGTACTTC.

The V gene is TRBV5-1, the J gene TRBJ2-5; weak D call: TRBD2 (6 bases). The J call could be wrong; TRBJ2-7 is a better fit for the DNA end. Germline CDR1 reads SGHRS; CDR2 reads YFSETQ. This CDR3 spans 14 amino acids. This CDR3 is CASSLGAGSYEQYF. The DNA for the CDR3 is TGCGCCAGCAGCTTGGGGGCGGGATCCTACGAGCAGTACTTC.

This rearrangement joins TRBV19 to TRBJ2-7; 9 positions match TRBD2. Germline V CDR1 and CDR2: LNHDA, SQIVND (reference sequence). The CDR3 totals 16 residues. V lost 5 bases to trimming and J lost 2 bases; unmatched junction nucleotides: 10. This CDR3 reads CASSSFRLAGTYEQYF. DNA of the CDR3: TGTGCCAGTAGTTCTTTTAGGCTAGCGGGGACCTACGAGCAGTACTTC. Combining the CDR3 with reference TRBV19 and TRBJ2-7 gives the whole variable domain DGGITQSPKYLFRKEGQNVTLSCEQNLNHDAMYWYRQDPGQGLRLIYYSQIVNDFQKGDIAEGYSVSREKKESFPLTVTSAQKNPTAFYLCASSSFRLAGTYEQYFGPGTRLTVT.

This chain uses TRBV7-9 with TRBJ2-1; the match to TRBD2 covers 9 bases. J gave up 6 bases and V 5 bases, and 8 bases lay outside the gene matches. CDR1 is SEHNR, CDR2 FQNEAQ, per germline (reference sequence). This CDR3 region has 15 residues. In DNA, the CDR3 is TGTGCCAGCAGCCTGACTAGCGGATTCGTCAATGAGCAGTTCTTC. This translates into CASSLTSGFVNEQFF. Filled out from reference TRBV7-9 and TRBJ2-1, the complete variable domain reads DTGVSQNPRHKITKRGQNVTFRCDPISEHNRLYWYRQTLGQGPEFLTYFQNEAQLEKSRLLSDRFSAERPKGSFSTLEIQRTEQGDSAMYLCASSLTSGFVNEQFFGPGTRLTVL.

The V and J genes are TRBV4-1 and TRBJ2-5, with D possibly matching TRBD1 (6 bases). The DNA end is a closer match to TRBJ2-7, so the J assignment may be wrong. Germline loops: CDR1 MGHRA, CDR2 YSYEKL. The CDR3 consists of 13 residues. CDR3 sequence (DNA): TGCGCCAGCAGCCTTGGGGCAGGGGTCGAGCAGTACTTC. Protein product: CASSLGAGVEQYF.

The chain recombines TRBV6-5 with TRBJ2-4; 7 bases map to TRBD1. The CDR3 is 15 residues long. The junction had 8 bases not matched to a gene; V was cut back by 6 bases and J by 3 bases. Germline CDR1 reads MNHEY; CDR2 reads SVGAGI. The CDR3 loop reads CASRLTGDDKNIQYF. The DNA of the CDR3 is TGTGCCAGCAGACTCACAGGGGACGACAAAAACATTCAGTACTTC.

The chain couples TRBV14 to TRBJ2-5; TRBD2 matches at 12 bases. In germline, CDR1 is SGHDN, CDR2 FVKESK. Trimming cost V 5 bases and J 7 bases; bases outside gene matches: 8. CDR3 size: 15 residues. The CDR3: CASSRASGRAATQYF. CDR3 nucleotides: TGTGCCAGCAGCAGGGCTAGCGGGAGGGCGGCGACCCAGTACTTC. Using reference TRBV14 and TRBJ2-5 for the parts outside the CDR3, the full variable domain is EAGVTQFPSHSVIEKGQTVTLRCDPISGHDNLYWYRRVMGKEIKFLLHFVKESKQDESGMPNNRFLAERTGGTYSTLKVQPAELEDSGVYFCASSRASGRAATQYFGPGTRLLVL.